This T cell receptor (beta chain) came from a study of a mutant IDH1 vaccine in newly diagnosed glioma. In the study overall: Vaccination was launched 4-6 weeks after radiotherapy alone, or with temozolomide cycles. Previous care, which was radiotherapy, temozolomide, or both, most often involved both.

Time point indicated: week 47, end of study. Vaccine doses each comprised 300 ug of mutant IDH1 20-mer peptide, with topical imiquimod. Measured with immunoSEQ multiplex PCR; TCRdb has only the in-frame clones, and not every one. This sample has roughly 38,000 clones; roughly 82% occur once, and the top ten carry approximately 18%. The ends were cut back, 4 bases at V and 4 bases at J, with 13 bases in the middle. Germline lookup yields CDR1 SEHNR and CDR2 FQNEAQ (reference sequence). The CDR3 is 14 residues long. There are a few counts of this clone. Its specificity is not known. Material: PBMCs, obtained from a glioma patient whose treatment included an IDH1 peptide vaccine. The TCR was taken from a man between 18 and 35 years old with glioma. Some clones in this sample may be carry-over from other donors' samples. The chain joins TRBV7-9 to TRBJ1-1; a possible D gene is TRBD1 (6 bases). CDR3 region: CASSSGQTSTEAFF. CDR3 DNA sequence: TGTGCCAGCAGCTCCGGACAGACCAGCACTGAAGCTTTCTTT.